The 8 T cell receptor beta chains below come from one sample, sequenced in a study of CXCR4 blockade with PD-1 therapy in pancreatic cancer. Clones were sequenced by immunoSEQ multiplex PCR, and TCRdb holds only the in-frame ones, with some missing. The table records 3,500 or so clones, approximately 50% of them present only once. The sequencing input was tumor tissue. Receptors originate from a human donor with pancreatic ductal adenocarcinoma.

V is TRBV15 and J is TRBJ1-1; D is unresolved. V was cut by 5 bases and J by 0 bases, with 10 bases left in between. Germline V gene data show CDR1 as LNHNV and CDR2 as YYDKDF (reference sequence). The length of the CDR3 is 14 residues. This CDR3 reads CATSLSRMNTEAFF. The CDR3 region has the DNA TGTGCCACCAGCCTCAGCAGGATGAACACTGAAGCTTTCTTT.

J is TRBJ1-1 and V is TRBV25-1; unclear D gene. The CDR3 loop spans 14 amino acids. Trimming removed 3 bases at V and 2 bases at J, with 10 bases between. Per germline, CDR1 MGHDK and CDR2 SYGVNS. The CDR3 region is CASSEGPGNTEAFF. The CDR3 bases are TGTGCCAGCAGTGAGGGCCCGGGAAACACTGAAGCTTTCTTT.

This clone is labeled hyperexpanded (1% or more). The chain carries TRBV5-1 and TRBJ2-5, with a tentative D call TRBD1 (6 bases). V gave up 4 bases and J gave up 2 bases, with 12 bases separating them. The CDR3 has 14 amino acids. Germline assignment: CDR1 SGHRS and CDR2 YFSETQ. The CDR3 nucleotides read TGCGCCAGCAGCATCCCGGGACAACAAGAGACCCAGTACTTC. Protein: CASSIPGQQETQYF.

As for this clone: Some base is ambiguous or went unread, and X replaces its residue. The chain combines TRBV18 with TRBJ2-5, with a tentative D call TRBD2 (5 bases). V lost 0 bases to trimming and J lost 5 bases, with 10 bases between them. Germline V lookup: CDR1 KGHSH, CDR2 LQKENI. The CDR3 length is 14 residues. The CDR3 region is CASSPPSGXETQYF. CDR3 DNA sequence: TGTGCCAGCTCACCACCGAGCGGCRGGGAGACCCAGTACTTC.

For this clone: Compared with germline, one end of the junction differs, possibly owing to a read error. The rearrangement uses TRBV6-8 and TRBJ2-7; D remains ambiguous. The CDR3 runs 13 residues. Germline V lookup: CDR1 MNHGY, CDR2 SAAAGT. DNA for the CDR3: TGTGCCATCAGTACCGGAGCACCCTACGAGCAGTACTTC. Translated, it gives CAISTGAPYEQYF.

The chain uses TRBV19 and TRBJ1-1, with D maybe TRBD1 (5 bases). Trimming stripped 3 bases from V and 0 bases from J, with 8 bases between. CDR3 size: 14 residues. Germline lookup yields CDR1 LNHDA and CDR2 SQIVND (reference sequence). CDR3 DNA: TGTGCCAGTAGTATTGGGACGGTGAACACTGAAGCTTTCTTT. Residues: CASSIGTVNTEAFF.

This chain links TRBV19 with TRBJ1-1, with TRBD1 matching 11 bases. V shed 8 bases, J shed 5 bases, and the junction held 7 bases outside the gene matches. The CDR3 loop spans 14 amino acids. Germline CDR1 and CDR2: LNHDA and SQIVND (reference sequence). The CDR3 region has the DNA TGTGCCAGTTGGGACAGGGGGAGAGGGACTGAAGCTTTCTTT. This encodes CASWDRGRGTEAFF.

This chain joins TRBV18 and TRBJ2-1; 12 positions match TRBD2. The V and J ends lost 7 bases and 0 bases, in that order; junction bases with no gene match: 4. The germline V gene has CDR1 KGHSH and CDR2 LQKENI. The CDR3 contains 16 residues. CDR3 loop: CASLPTSGSSYNEQFF. CDR3 nucleotides: TGTGCCAGCTTACCGACTAGCGGGAGCTCCTACAATGAGCAGTTCTTC. Drawing the rest from reference TRBV18 and TRBJ2-1, the complete variable domain is NAGVMQNPRHLVRRRGQEARLRCSPMKGHSHVYWYRQLPEEGLKFMVYLQKENIIDESGMPKERFSAEFPKEGPSILRIQQVVRGDSAAYFCASLPTSGSSYNEQFFGPGTRLTVL.